These 32 T cell receptor beta chains were sequenced from one sample in a study of blood T cells in healthy people across ages. A second roughly 6 to 12 cycle PCR used barcoded and J-beta primers. MiXCR was run by TCRdb on the 5' RACE reads, yielding one entry per CDR3 protein. The sample gives about 670,000 distinct CDR3 sequences, roughly 41% of which show up once; 30% is in the top ten. Sequences were obtained from blood. The source is an elderly man in good health.

Only a few counts were recorded for this clonotype. The rearrangement links TRBV3-1 to TRBJ2-1; 8 nucleotides line up with TRBD2. The CDR3 runs to 20 residues. Germline loops: CDR1 LGHDT, CDR2 YNNKEL (reference sequence). Trimming cost V 1 base and J 7 bases; bases outside gene matches: 21. CDR3 sequence (DNA): TGTGCCAGCAGCCAAGTACGTGAGGTACGACGGGGACTAGGGCGTAATGAGCAGTTCTTC. This encodes CASSQVREVRRGLGRNEQFF.

This clonotype has only a few counts. V gene TRBV4-3 combines with J gene TRBJ2-1; a possible D gene is TRBD2 (6 bases). CDR1 is LGHNA, CDR2 YSLEER, per germline. V was cut by 4 bases and J by 5 bases, with 18 bases left in between. This CDR3 has 16 residues. The CDR3: CASSRLGAGYNNEQFF. CDR3 nucleotide sequence: TGCGCCAGCAGCCGACTAGGTGCGGGATACAACAATGAGCAGTTCTTC.

The J gene is TRBJ1-6, the V gene TRBV2, with D possibly being TRBD1 (6 bases). Trimming removed 6 bases at V and 10 bases at J, with 10 bases between. Per germline, CDR1 SNHLY and CDR2 FYNNEI. The CDR3 consists of 12 residues. CDR3 protein: CASRSDRSPLHF. Here the CDR3 DNA reads TGTGCCAGCAGATCCGACAGGTCACCCCTCCACTTT.

The rearrangement links TRBV20-1 to TRBJ1-5, with 9 bases aligning to TRBD1. CDR1 is DFQATT and CDR2 is SNEGSKA in the germline V gene (reference sequence). Trimming at V came to 3 bases and at J to 3 bases, leaving 3 bases not matched to a gene. The CDR3 loop spans 14 amino acids. The CDR3 is CSASRTGDNQPQHF. The CDR3 bases are TGCAGTGCTAGTAGGACAGGGGACAATCAGCCCCAGCATTTT.

The chain couples TRBV25-1 to TRBJ2-7; D is unclear. Germline V gives CDR1 MGHDK, CDR2 SYGVNS. V lost 3 bases, J lost 2 bases, and 8 bases lay in between. The CDR3 spans 13 residues. The CDR3 protein is CASSEVGTYEQYF. The CDR3 DNA follows: TGTGCCAGCAGTGAGGTGGGGACCTACGAGCAGTACTTC.

The J gene is TRBJ1-4, the V gene TRBV6-5; D gene uncertain. The V end lost 6 bases, the J end lost 8 bases, and 13 bases lay between the germline ends. The CDR3 sequence is 13 residues long. From germline, CDR1 is MNHEY and CDR2 SVGAGI. CDR3 in DNA: TGTGCCAGCAGGCAGATAGGCGGGGAAAAACTGTTTTTT. Its translation is CASRQIGGEKLFF.

This clonotype was picked up a small number of times. The V and J genes are TRBV4-3 and TRBJ2-5; TRBD1 matches 9 bases. The CDR3 is made up of 16 amino acids. Germline V CDR1 and CDR2: LGHNA, YSLEER. V shed 1 base and J 11 bases; nucleotides not matched to a gene: 14. DNA for the CDR3: TGCGCCAGCAGCCAAGGTGTCGGGACAGGGATCAATGAGCAGTACTTC. It yields the protein CASSQGVGTGINEQYF.

The chain links TRBV20-1 to TRBJ1-1; weak D call: TRBD1 (5 bases). Trimming pared 3 bases from V and 5 bases from J, leaving 22 bases between. CDR3 length equals 16 residues. From germline, CDR1 is DFQATT and CDR2 SNEGSKA (reference sequence). CDR3 in amino acids: CSARGLGRGSRTEAFF. DNA of the CDR3: TGCAGTGCTAGGGGCCTAGGTCGGGGCTCTAGGACTGAAGCTTTCTTT.

The sample holds a few counts of this clonotype. The gene calls are TRBV6-5 and TRBJ1-5; D might be TRBD1 (6 bases). The CDR3 loop spans 14 amino acids. In germline, CDR1 is MNHEY, CDR2 SVGAGI. The V gene lost 2 bases and the J gene lost 4 bases, with 9 bases spanning the gap. The CDR3 spells CASSYRQANQPQHF. The CDR3 nucleotides are TGTGCCAGCAGTTACCGACAGGCTAATCAGCCCCAGCATTTT.

This clonotype has more than one count but fewer than ten. One end of the junction varies from germline; a read error may be responsible. The J gene is TRBJ2-1, the V gene TRBV6-2 or TRBV6-3; 11 bases match TRBD2. This CDR3 has 15 amino acids. The germline V gene encodes CDR1 MNHEY and CDR2 SVGEGT. The CDR3 spells CASSSGLADYDEQFF. CDR3 DNA: TGTGCCAGCAGTTCGGGACTAGCGGACTACGATGAGCAGTTCTTC.

The table lists this clonotype with a few counts. The chain joins TRBV7-2 to TRBJ2-5, with 8 bases identical to TRBD1. CDR3 length: 14 amino acids. V was pared by 3 bases and J by 5 bases, with 5 bases of the junction left unmatched. Germline V lookup: CDR1 SGHTA, CDR2 FQGNSA. CDR3 coding DNA: TGTGCCAGCAGCTTCCGGGACAGGCGGGAGACCCAGTACTTC. Protein product: CASSFRDRRETQYF.

This rearrangement joins TRBV6-1 to TRBJ2-2; a weak D match, TRBD2 (6 bases). From germline, CDR1 is MNHNS and CDR2 SASEGT. The CDR3 is 14 amino acids. V dropped 6 bases and J dropped 4 bases, with 12 bases sitting between them. For the CDR3, the DNA is TGTGCCAGCAGGAGGGACTCCGTCACCGGGGAGCTGTTTTTT. This gives the protein CASRRDSVTGELFF.

This clonotype was observed a few times. CDR3 in amino acids: CASSPSPGVREQYF. The CDR3 DNA reads as TGTGCCAGCAGCCCCTCGCCGGGTGTGCGCGAGCAGTACTTC. The chain carries TRBV7-2 and TRBJ2-7; D ambiguous. The CDR3 spans 14 residues. V lost 5 bases and J 6 bases, leaving 17 bases between the germline ends. The germline V gene encodes CDR1 SGHTA and CDR2 FQGNSA.

Concerning this clonotype: This CDR3 fails to terminate in the conserved phenylalanine or tryptophan, so it likely reflects a read error. The chain recombines TRBV6-6 with TRBJ2-1; D is uncertain. Per germline, CDR1 MNHNY and CDR2 SVGAGI (reference sequence). Trimming cost V 0 bases and J 5 bases, with 5 bases left between them. The CDR3 length is 13 residues. In DNA form, the CDR3 reads TGTGCCAGCAGTTACTCGGCCGACAATGAGCAGTTCATC. Translation gives CASSYSADNEQFI.

The CDR3 DNA reads TGTGCCAGCAGTTTTCCGGGACCTTTGCATGTCCCGTTCTTC. Protein sequence: CASSFPGPLHVPFF. The J gene is TRBJ2-1, the V gene TRBV6-2 or TRBV6-3; D possibly matches TRBD1 or TRBD2 (5 bases each). The CDR3 covers 14 residues. V dropped 4 bases and J dropped 15 bases, with 22 bases sitting between them. The germline CDR1 and CDR2 sequences are MNHEY and SVGEGT.

The chain carries TRBV7-2 and TRBJ2-5; D gene uncertain. CDR3 length equals 13 residues. The V gene lost 5 bases and the J gene lost 7 bases, with 14 bases spanning the gap. The V gene's germline CDR1 is SGHTA and CDR2 FQGNSA. As DNA, the CDR3 is TGTGCCAGCAGCGCAAGGGCCGAGGCGACCCAGTACTTC. Amino acid sequence: CASSARAEATQYF.

The rearrangement joins TRBV29-1 to TRBJ2-7; no reliable D call. The ends were cut back, 4 bases at V and 7 bases at J, with 20 bases in the middle. The CDR3 has 14 amino acids. Germline-derived CDR1 and CDR2 are SQVTM and ANQGSEA. The CDR3 is CSVGGEHSYNEQYF. In nucleotides, the CDR3 is TGCAGCGTTGGAGGCGAGCACTCCTACAATGAGCAGTACTTC.

Ten or more counts support this clonotype. The chain combines TRBV7-2 with TRBJ2-3; the match to TRBD2 covers 7 bases. The CDR3 extends over 13 amino acids. Germline loops: CDR1 SGHTA, CDR2 FQGNSA. V shed 5 bases, J shed 6 bases, and the junction held 5 bases outside the gene matches. The CDR3 DNA reads as TGTGCCAGCAGCGGGAGGGCAGGCGATACGCAGTATTTT. Translation gives CASSGRAGDTQYF.

This clonotype turned up a few times. The chain combines TRBV20-1 with TRBJ2-1; D possibly corresponds to TRBD2 (6 bases). Germline lookup yields CDR1 DFQATT and CDR2 SNEGSKA (reference sequence). V was cut by 7 bases and J by 6 bases, with 25 bases left in between. CDR3 size: 16 residues. CDR3 protein: CSGTKVETPGGNEQFF. In DNA form, the CDR3 reads TGCAGTGGTACCAAGGTTGAGACCCCCGGGGGCAATGAGCAGTTCTTC.

This chain uses TRBV11-3 with TRBJ2-7, with a tentative D call TRBD2 (6 bases). Germline CDR1 is SGHNT and CDR2 is YENEEA. The CDR3 has 13 residues. V gave up 4 bases and J gave up 6 bases, with 13 bases separating them. Written as DNA, the CDR3 is TGTGCCAGCAGCTCCCAGGGACTTAGCGAGCAGTACTTC. Protein sequence: CASSSQGLSEQYF.

J is TRBJ2-1 and V is TRBV27, with 7 positions matching TRBD2. Germline V CDR1 and CDR2: MNHEY, SMNVEV (reference sequence). V dropped 3 bases and J dropped 8; count of bases not matched to a gene: 7. This CDR3 contains 14 residues. The CDR3 DNA reads as TGTGCCAGCAGTTTTGGGTGGGGGGGGTATGAGCAGTTCTTC. This codes for CASSFGWGGYEQFF.

This clonotype was seen ten or more times. The CDR3 loop is CASRDTGINSPLHF. In DNA form, the CDR3 reads TGTGCCAGCAGAGACACGGGTATCAATTCACCCCTCCACTTT. The genes are TRBV7-3 and TRBJ1-6; D gene unclear. The CDR3 consists of 14 residues. The ends were cut back, 6 bases at V and 7 bases at J, with 13 bases in the middle. Germline CDR1 is SGHTA and CDR2 is FQGTGA.

The V gene is TRBV29-1, the J gene TRBJ2-1; either TRBD1 or TRBD2 may supply D (6 bases each). Germline V gene data show CDR1 as SQVTM and CDR2 as ANQGSEA. The CDR3 contains 16 residues. V was shortened by 1 base and J by 9 bases, with 22 bases between the two germline ends. The CDR3 spells CSVEGDSRGARGEQFF. DNA for the CDR3: TGCAGCGTTGAAGGGGATTCGAGGGGGGCCCGGGGTGAGCAGTTCTTC.

Ten or more counts support this clonotype. The chain carries TRBV7-2 and TRBJ2-5; D gene unclear. Trimming took off 4 bases at V and 7 bases at J, with 22 bases between the two ends. Germline values: CDR1 SGHTA, CDR2 FQGNSA. The CDR3 is made up of 16 amino acids. The CDR3 region has the DNA TGTGCCAGCAGCTCCAGCGTAGGGCCAATTTTGCCGACCCAGTACTTC. Translation: CASSSSVGPILPTQYF.

V gene TRBV3-1 combines with J gene TRBJ1-2; tentative D call: TRBD1 (6 bases). The CDR3 is 15 amino acids. Deletions cut 4 bases from V and 1 base from J, with 13 bases between. CDR1 LGHDT and CDR2 YNNKEL come from the germline V gene (reference sequence). The CDR3 loop reads CASSPWDNLNYGYTF. The CDR3 nucleotides read TGTGCCAGCAGCCCTTGGGACAACCTTAACTATGGCTACACCTTC.

The rearrangement uses TRBV6-6 and TRBJ1-1; the match to TRBD1 covers 8 bases. Germline values: CDR1 MNHNY, CDR2 SVGAGI (reference sequence). V lost 5 bases and J lost 8; bases outside the gene matches: 7. The CDR3 covers 13 residues. In DNA, the CDR3 is TGTGCCAGCAGTCCGCTTCAGGGGGCCGAAGCTTTCTTT. Residues: CASSPLQGAEAFF.

This clonotype was detected many times. The gene calls are TRBV29-1 and TRBJ2-1, with D uncertain. Between the trimmed V and J ends, which lost 6 bases and 15 bases, there was a span of 9 bases. The CDR3 totals 8 residues. Germline V gene lookup returns CDR1 SQVTM and CDR2 ANQGSEA. The CDR3 loop is CSVDDGFF. The CDR3 nucleotides read TGCAGCGTCGATGACGGGTTCTTC.

In this sample, this clonotype turned up many times. The chain uses TRBV12-3 or TRBV12-4 and TRBJ1-4; D is possibly TRBD1 (6 bases). CDR3 length: 15 amino acids. V gave up 5 bases and J gave up 5 bases, with 15 bases separating them. The CDR3 protein is CASSATGIGNEKLFF. As DNA, the CDR3 is TGTGCCAGCAGTGCAACAGGGATCGGGAATGAAAAACTGTTTTTT.

The J gene is TRBJ2-7, the V gene TRBV14; possibly TRBD2 for D (6 bases). The CDR3 loop spans 11 amino acids. Trimming left V 0 bases short and J 12 bases short, with 9 bases between. In germline, CDR1 is SGHDN, CDR2 FVKESK. Here the CDR3 reads CASSQDPEGYF. CDR3 in DNA: TGTGCCAGCAGCCAAGACCCGGAGGGGTACTTC. The full variable domain, its missing parts supplied by reference TRBV14 and TRBJ2-7, is EAGVTQFPSHSVIEKGQTVTLRCDPISGHDNLYWYRRVMGKEIKFLLHFVKESKQDESGMPNNRFLAERTGGTYSTLKVQPAELEDSGVYFCASSQDPEGYFGPGTRLTVT.

The genes are TRBV4-3 and TRBJ2-7; 14 bases map to TRBD2. V shed 3 bases, J shed 6 bases, and the junction held 7 bases outside the gene matches. CDR1 LGHNA and CDR2 YSLEER come from the germline V gene. This CDR3 spans 16 amino acids. The CDR3: CASSHNQGLAGVEQYF. In nucleotides, the CDR3 is TGCGCCAGCAGCCATAACCAGGGACTAGCGGGGGTCGAGCAGTACTTC.

This clonotype has ten or more counts. The chain uses TRBV5-1 and TRBJ2-3; unclear D gene. V lost 0 bases and J 2 bases, leaving 7 bases between the germline ends. Germline V CDR1 and CDR2: SGHRS, YFSETQ. The CDR3 is 14 residues long. CDR3 nucleotide sequence: TGCGCCAGCAGCTTGGAGCCCACCACAGATACGCAGTATTTT. Amino acid sequence: CASSLEPTTDTQYF.

This clonotype was seen a handful of times. V is TRBV6-5 and J is TRBJ2-7, with 11 bases matching TRBD1. CDR1 and CDR2 from the germline V gene are MNHEY and SVGAGI. V was clipped by 8 bases and J by 7 bases; unmatched bases: 16. The CDR3 has 16 amino acids. DNA of the CDR3: TGTGCCAGCGAGAGACCGGGACAGGGGGTTGGCAATGAGCAGTACTTC. Translating gives CASERPGQGVGNEQYF.